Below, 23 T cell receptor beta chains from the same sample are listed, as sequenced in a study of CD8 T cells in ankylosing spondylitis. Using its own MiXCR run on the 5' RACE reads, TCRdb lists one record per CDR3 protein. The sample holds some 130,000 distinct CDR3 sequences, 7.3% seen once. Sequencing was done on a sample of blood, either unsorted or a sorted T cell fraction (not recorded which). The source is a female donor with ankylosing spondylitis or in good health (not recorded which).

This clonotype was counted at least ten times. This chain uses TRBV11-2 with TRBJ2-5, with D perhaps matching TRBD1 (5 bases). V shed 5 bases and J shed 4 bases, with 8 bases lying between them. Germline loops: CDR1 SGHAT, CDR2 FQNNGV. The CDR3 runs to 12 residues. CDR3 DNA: TGTGCCAGCAGCCAGGGCAGAGAGACCCAGTACTTC. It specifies CASSQGRETQYF.

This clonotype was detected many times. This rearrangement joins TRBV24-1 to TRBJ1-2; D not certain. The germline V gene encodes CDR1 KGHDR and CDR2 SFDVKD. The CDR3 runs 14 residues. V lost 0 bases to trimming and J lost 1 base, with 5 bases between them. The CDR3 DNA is TGTGCCACCAGTGATTTGCGGTTTAACTATGGCTACACCTTC. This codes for CATSDLRFNYGYTF.

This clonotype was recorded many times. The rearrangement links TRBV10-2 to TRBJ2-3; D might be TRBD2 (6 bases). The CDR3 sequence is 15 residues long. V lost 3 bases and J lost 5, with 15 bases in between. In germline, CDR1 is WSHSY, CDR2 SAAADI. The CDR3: CASSDGGEPQDTQYF. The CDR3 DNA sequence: TGCGCCAGCAGTGATGGCGGGGAGCCACAAGATACGCAGTATTTT.

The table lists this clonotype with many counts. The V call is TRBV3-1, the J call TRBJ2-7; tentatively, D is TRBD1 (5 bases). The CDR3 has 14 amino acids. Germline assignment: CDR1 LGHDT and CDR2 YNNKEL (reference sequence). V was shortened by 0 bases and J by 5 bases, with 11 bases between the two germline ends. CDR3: CASSQDGRANEQYF. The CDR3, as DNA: TGTGCCAGCAGCCAAGATGGCAGGGCTAACGAGCAGTACTTC.

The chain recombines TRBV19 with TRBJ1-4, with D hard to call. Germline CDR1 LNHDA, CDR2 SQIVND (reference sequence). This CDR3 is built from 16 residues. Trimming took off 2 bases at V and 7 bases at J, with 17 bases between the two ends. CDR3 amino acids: CASSIIPAQRGEKLFF. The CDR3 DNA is TGTGCCAGTAGTATAATCCCAGCTCAGCGGGGTGAAAAACTGTTTTTT.

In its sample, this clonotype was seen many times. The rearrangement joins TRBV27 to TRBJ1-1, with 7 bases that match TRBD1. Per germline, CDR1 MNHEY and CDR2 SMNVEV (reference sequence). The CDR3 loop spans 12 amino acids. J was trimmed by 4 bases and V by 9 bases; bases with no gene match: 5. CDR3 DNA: TGTGCCAGTAAGACAGGGCCCACTGAAGCTTTCTTT. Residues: CASKTGPTEAFF.

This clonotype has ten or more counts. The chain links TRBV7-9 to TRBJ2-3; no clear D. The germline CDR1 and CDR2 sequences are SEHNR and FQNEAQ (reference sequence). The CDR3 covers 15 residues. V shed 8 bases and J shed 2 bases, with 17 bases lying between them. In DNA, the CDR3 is TGTGCCAGCCGTAGAGACGACCAACCCACAGATACGCAGTATTTT. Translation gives CASRRDDQPTDTQYF.

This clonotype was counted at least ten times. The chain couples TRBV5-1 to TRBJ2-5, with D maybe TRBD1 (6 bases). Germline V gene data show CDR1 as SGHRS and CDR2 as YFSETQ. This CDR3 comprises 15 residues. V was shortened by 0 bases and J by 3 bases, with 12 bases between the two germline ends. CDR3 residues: CASSLGTVGKETQYF. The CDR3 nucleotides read TGCGCCAGCAGCTTGGGGACAGTGGGGAAAGAGACCCAGTACTTC.

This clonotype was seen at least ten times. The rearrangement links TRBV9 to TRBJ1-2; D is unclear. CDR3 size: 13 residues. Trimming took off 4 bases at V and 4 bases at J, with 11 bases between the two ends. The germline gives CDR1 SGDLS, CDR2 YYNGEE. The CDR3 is CASSSSRSYGYTF. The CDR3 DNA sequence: TGTGCCAGCAGCTCCTCCAGGAGCTATGGCTACACCTTC.

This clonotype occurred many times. Written as DNA, the CDR3 is TGTGCCAGCAGCTTGAGGATATTGCCAAATGAAAAACTGTTTTTT. It is translated as CASSLRILPNEKLFF. V gene TRBV7-9 combines with J gene TRBJ1-4, with D hard to call. V gave up 3 bases and J gave up 5 bases, with 13 bases separating them. This CDR3 has 15 residues. Germline CDR1 reads SEHNR; CDR2 reads FQNEAQ (reference sequence).

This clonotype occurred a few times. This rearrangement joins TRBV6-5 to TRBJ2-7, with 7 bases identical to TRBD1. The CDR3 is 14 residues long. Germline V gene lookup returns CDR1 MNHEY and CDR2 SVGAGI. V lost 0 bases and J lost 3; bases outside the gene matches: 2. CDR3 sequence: CASSYSRQGYEQYF. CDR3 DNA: TGTGCCAGCAGTTACTCGCGACAGGGCTACGAGCAGTACTTC.

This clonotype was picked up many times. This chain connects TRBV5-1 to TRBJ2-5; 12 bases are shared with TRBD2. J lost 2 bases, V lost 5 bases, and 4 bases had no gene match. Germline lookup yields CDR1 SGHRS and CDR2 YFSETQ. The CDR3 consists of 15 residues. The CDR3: CASSRLAGEQETQYF. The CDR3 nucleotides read TGCGCCAGCAGTAGACTAGCGGGGGAACAAGAGACCCAGTACTTC.

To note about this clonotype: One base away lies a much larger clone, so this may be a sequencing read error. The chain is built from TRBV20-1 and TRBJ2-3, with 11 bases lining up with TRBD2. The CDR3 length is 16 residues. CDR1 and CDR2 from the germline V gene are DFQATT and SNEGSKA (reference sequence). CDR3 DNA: TGCAGTGTTAGAGACCAGACTAGCGGGGCGGCGGATACGCAGTATTTT. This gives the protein CSVRDQTSGAADTQYF.

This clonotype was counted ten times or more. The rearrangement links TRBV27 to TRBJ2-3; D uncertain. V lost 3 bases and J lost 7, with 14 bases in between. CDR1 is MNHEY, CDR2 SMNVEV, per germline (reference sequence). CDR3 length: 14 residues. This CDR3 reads CASSLEPLLNTQYF. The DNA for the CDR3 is TGTGCCAGCAGTTTGGAACCCCTCCTTAATACGCAGTATTTT.

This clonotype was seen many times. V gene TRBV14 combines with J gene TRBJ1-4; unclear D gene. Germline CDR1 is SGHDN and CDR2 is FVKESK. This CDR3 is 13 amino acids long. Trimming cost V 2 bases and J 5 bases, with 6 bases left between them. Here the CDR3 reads CASSQSINEKLFF. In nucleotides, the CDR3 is TGTGCCAGCAGCCAATCCATAAATGAAAAACTGTTTTTT.

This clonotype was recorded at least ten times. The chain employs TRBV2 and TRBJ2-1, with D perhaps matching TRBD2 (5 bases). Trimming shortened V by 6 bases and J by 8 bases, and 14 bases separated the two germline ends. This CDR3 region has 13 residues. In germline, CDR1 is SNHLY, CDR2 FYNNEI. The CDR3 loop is CASSGETADEQFF. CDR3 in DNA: TGTGCCAGCAGCGGGGAGACCGCAGATGAGCAGTTCTTC.

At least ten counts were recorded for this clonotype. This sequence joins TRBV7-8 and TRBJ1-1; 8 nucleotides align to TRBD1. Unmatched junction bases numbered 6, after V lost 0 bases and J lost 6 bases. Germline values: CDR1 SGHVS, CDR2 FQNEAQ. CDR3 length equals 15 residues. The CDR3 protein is CASSLARDRFAEAFF. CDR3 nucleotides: TGTGCCAGCAGCTTAGCGAGGGACAGGTTTGCTGAAGCTTTCTTT.

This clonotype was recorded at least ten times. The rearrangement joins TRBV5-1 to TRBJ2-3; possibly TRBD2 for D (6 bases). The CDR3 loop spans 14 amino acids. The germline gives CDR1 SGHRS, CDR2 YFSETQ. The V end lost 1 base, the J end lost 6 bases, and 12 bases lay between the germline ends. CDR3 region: CASSLSGEKDTQYF. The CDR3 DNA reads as TGCGCCAGCAGCTTGTCGGGGGAGAAGGATACGCAGTATTTT.

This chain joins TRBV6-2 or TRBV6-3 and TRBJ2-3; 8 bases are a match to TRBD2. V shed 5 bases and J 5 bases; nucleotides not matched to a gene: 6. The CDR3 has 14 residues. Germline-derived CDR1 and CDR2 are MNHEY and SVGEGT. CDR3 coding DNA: TGTGCCAGCAGTACCGGGACTAGGAAAGATACGCAGTATTTT. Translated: CASSTGTRKDTQYF.

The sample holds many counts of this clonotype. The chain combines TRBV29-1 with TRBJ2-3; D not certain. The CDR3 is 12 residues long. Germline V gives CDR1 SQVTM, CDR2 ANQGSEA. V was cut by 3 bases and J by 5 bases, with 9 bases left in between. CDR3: CSVDPGVDTQYF. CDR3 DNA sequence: TGCAGCGTTGACCCCGGAGTAGATACGCAGTATTTT.

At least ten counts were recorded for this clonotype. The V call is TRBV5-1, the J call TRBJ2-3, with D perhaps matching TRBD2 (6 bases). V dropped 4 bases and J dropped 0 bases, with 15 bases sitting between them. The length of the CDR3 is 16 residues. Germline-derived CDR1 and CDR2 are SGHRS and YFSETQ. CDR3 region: CASSPGLGTSTDTQYF. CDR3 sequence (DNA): TGCGCCAGCAGCCCGGGACTCGGAACTAGCACAGATACGCAGTATTTT.

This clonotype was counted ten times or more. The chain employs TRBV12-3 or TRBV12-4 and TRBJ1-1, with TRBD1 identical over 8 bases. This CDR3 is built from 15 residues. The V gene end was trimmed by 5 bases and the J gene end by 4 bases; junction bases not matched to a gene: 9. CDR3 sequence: CASSAGQGRGTEAFF. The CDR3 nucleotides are TGTGCCAGCAGTGCTGGACAGGGTAGGGGCACTGAAGCTTTCTTT.

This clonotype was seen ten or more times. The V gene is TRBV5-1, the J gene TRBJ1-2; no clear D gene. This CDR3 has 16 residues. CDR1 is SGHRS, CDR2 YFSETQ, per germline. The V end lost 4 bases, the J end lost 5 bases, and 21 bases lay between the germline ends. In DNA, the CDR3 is TGCGCCAGCAGCCTCCCTGGAGCACATCAGATTTATGGCTACACCTTC. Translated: CASSLPGAHQIYGYTF.